Below, 32 T cell receptor beta chains from the same sample are listed, as sequenced in a study of OX40 agonist ivuxolimab in advanced cancers. Using immunoSEQ multiplex PCR, the repertoire was profiled, and TCRdb retains in-frame clones only, with some absent. The profile covers 60,000 to 65,000 clones, with about 90% appearing a single time and less than 6% taken by the ten largest. The sample in question was CD4+ or CD8+ T cells sorted from blood, obtained in a trial of the OX40 agonist ivuxolimab. These receptors all stem from an adult with an advanced solid tumor such as melanoma, head and neck, liver or kidney cancer.

The chain recombines TRBV5-4 with TRBJ2-7; 10 nucleotides align to TRBD1. Germline trimming cut 3 bases from V and 3 bases from J; bases unmatched to any gene: 0. The CDR3 covers 13 residues. Germline V gives CDR1 SGHNT, CDR2 YYREEE (reference sequence). The DNA for the CDR3 is TGTGCCAGCAGCTGGGACAGGGGCTACGAGCAGTACTTC. It encodes CASSWDRGYEQYF.

The V and J genes are TRBV5-6 and TRBJ1-2; D not certain. Germline values: CDR1 SGHDT, CDR2 YYEEEE. CDR3 length equals 15 residues. V lost 2 bases, J lost 2 bases, and 13 bases lay in between. The CDR3 DNA reads as TGTGCCAGCAGCTTAATTGGCCAGCAGAACTATGGCTACACCTTC. Protein: CASSLIGQQNYGYTF.

This clone was recorded only once. The rearrangement links TRBV2 to TRBJ1-6, with D hard to call. V was clipped by 1 base and J by 9 bases, with 13 bases between them. This CDR3 contains 15 residues. From germline, CDR1 is SNHLY and CDR2 FYNNEI. The CDR3 is CASSEGSSIGSPLHF. The CDR3, as DNA: TGTGCCAGCAGTGAAGGGAGCTCAATAGGTTCACCCCTCCACTTT.

This chain joins TRBV7-2 and TRBJ2-1; TRBD2 matches at 12 bases. The CDR3 sequence is 15 residues long. V lost 4 bases to trimming and J lost 5 bases; unmatched junction nucleotides: 3. The V gene's germline CDR1 is SGHTA and CDR2 FQGNSA. The CDR3 loop reads CASSSGLAGNNEQFF. Here the CDR3 DNA reads TGTGCCAGCAGCTCCGGACTAGCGGGGAACAATGAGCAGTTCTTC.

V is TRBV11-2 and J is TRBJ1-2; 7 positions match TRBD1. The CDR3 loop spans 13 amino acids. After removal of 5 bases from V and 6 bases from J, the junction contained 6 bases not matched to a gene. Germline CDR1 reads SGHAT; CDR2 reads FQNNGV. CDR3 region: CASSKQTGDGYTF. CDR3 nucleotide sequence: TGTGCCAGCAGCAAGCAAACAGGGGATGGCTACACCTTC.

CDR3 nucleotides: TGCGCCAGCAGTGAGTCGGTTGGGGTGGGGGCAGATACGCAGTATTTT. This gives the protein CASSESVGVGADTQYF. The chain combines TRBV10-1 with TRBJ2-3; D tentatively fits TRBD1 or TRBD2 (5 bases each). The CDR3 spans 16 residues. With 0 bases removed from V and 4 bases from J, the gap between germline ends came to 14 bases. The germline V gene has CDR1 WNHNN and CDR2 SYGVQD (reference sequence).

The genes are TRBV27 and TRBJ2-5, with a tentative D call TRBD2 (6 bases). CDR3 length equals 13 residues. V dropped 6 bases and J dropped 8 bases, with 16 bases sitting between them. Germline CDR1 reads MNHEY; CDR2 reads SMNVEV (reference sequence). The DNA for the CDR3 is TGTGCCAGCAGCCGGACTACCGTTGGAACCCAGTACTTC. Encoded protein: CASSRTTVGTQYF.

This chain links TRBV19 with TRBJ2-1; D is perhaps TRBD1 or TRBD2 (5 bases each). The CDR3 runs 16 residues. The germline V gene encodes CDR1 LNHDA and CDR2 SQIVND (reference sequence). The V end lost 4 bases, the J end lost 0 bases, and 13 bases lay between the germline ends. The CDR3 DNA follows: TGTGCCAGTAGTAGCGCCGGGGCCAGCTCCTACAATGAGCAGTTCTTC. Protein: CASSSAGASSYNEQFF.

V and J are TRBV7-2 and TRBJ2-3; D may match TRBD1 or TRBD2 (5 bases each). Trimming removed 5 bases from V and 2 bases from J, with 14 bases in between. Germline CDR1 is SGHTA and CDR2 is FQGNSA. This CDR3 comprises 15 residues. The CDR3 reads CASSPGTGYTDTQYF. As DNA, the CDR3 is TGTGCCAGCAGCCCGGGGACGGGGTACACAGATACGCAGTATTTT.

J is TRBJ2-1 and V is TRBV27, with TRBD2 as a possible D gene (6 bases). The germline V and J ends were trimmed by 5 bases and 1 base, with 15 bases remaining between them. This CDR3 is 16 amino acids long. Germline-derived CDR1 and CDR2 are MNHEY and SMNVEV (reference sequence). This CDR3 is CASSRDWWESYNEQFF. CDR3 bases: TGTGCCAGCAGTCGGGACTGGTGGGAATCCTACAATGAGCAGTTCTTC.

The CDR3 bases are TGTGCCAGCAGTAGCACCGGGAGGGGTACCGGGGAGCTGTTTTTT. Its translation: CASSSTGRGTGELFF. The chain employs TRBV2 and TRBJ2-2, with TRBD2 matching over 8 bases. Germline assignment: CDR1 SNHLY and CDR2 FYNNEI. The V and J ends lost 5 bases and 5 bases, in that order; junction bases with no gene match: 7. CDR3 length: 15 residues.

The chain carries TRBV19 and TRBJ2-1; 7 bases align to TRBD2. Germline V gene lookup returns CDR1 LNHDA and CDR2 SQIVND (reference sequence). The CDR3 loop spans 17 amino acids. Trimming cost V 1 base and J 4 bases; bases outside gene matches: 10. The CDR3 DNA reads TGTGCCAGTAGTATAGGGCGGGGCGGGAGTACGTACAATGAGCAGTTCTTC. Translation: CASSIGRGGSTYNEQFF.

The chain uses TRBV27 and TRBJ2-3; TRBD2 is a possible D gene (5 bases). Germline V gene data show CDR1 as MNHEY and CDR2 as SMNVEV (reference sequence). The CDR3 loop spans 15 amino acids. Trimming left V 5 bases short and J 0 bases short, with 12 bases between. The CDR3 spells CASSRLTASTDTQYF. The CDR3 nucleotides are TGTGCCAGCAGTCGACTAACAGCTAGCACAGATACGCAGTATTTT.

V gene TRBV28 combines with J gene TRBJ2-3; TRBD2 agrees at 8 bases. This CDR3 comprises 11 residues. Germline CDR1 and CDR2: MDHEN and SYDVKM. Losses at the gene ends were 11 bases for V and 4 bases for J; bases not matched to a gene: 2. The CDR3 reads CAAGGADTQYF. Here the CDR3 DNA reads TGTGCCGCGGGAGGCGCAGATACGCAGTATTTT.

The CDR3 DNA reads TGTGCCAGCTCACCATTTAACAACCCAAACACTGAAGCTTTCTTT. Translation: CASSPFNNPNTEAFF. V and J are TRBV18 and TRBJ1-1; unclear D gene. The CDR3 totals 15 residues. Germline CDR1 and CDR2: KGHSH and LQKENI. V shed 2 bases and J shed 2 bases, with 12 bases lying between them.

This chain uses TRBV4-2 with TRBJ2-5, with D perhaps matching TRBD2 (6 bases). CDR3 length: 16 amino acids. Trimming took off 4 bases at V and 2 bases at J, with 17 bases between the two ends. CDR1 and CDR2 from the germline V gene are LGHNA and YNFKEQ. The CDR3 loop reads CASSPRGTREQETQYF. DNA for the CDR3: TGTGCCAGCAGCCCGCGTGGAACCCGGGAGCAAGAGACCCAGTACTTC.

This clone appeared a few times. V usage is TRBV15 and J usage is TRBJ1-5; D is ambiguous. Per germline, CDR1 LNHNV and CDR2 YYDKDF (reference sequence). CDR3 size: 18 residues. V gave up 5 bases and J gave up 3 bases, with 23 bases separating them. The CDR3 DNA reads TGTGCCACCAGCTTTCAGAGGCCGGGAACTTCGAACAATCAGCCCCAGCATTTT. Translation: CATSFQRPGTSNNQPQHF.

In DNA form, the CDR3 reads TGTGCCAGCAGCTTATCTGGGACAACTAATGAAAAACTGTTTTTT. Residues: CASSLSGTTNEKLFF. V and J are TRBV11-2 and TRBJ1-4; unclear D gene. Trimming took 2 bases from V and 0 from J, leaving 7 bases between them. CDR1 and CDR2 (germline): SGHAT, FQNNGV. There are 15 residues in the CDR3.

This chain links TRBV5-1 with TRBJ1-2; 7 bases map to TRBD1. The germline V gene encodes CDR1 SGHRS and CDR2 YFSETQ. The CDR3 has 14 amino acids. The junction had 2 bases not matched to a gene; V was cut back by 1 base and J by 2 bases. CDR3 sequence: CASSLWDSNYGYTF. CDR3 DNA: TGCGCCAGCAGCTTGTGGGACAGCAACTATGGCTACACCTTC.

CDR3: CASSQTGNNQPQHF. CDR3 DNA sequence: TGTGCCAGCAGTCAAACAGGAAACAATCAGCCCCAGCATTTT. The J gene is TRBJ1-5, the V gene TRBV25-1; possible D gene TRBD1, 5 bases. V shed 5 bases and J shed 3 bases, with 11 bases lying between them. This CDR3 has 14 residues. Germline CDR1 reads MGHDK; CDR2 reads SYGVNS.

The rearrangement uses TRBV9 and TRBJ2-3, with 9 nucleotides matching TRBD2. The CDR3 length is 16 residues. The V gene end was trimmed by 3 bases and the J gene end by 4 bases; junction bases not matched to a gene: 9. The germline CDR1 and CDR2 sequences are SGDLS and YYNGEE. The CDR3 protein is CASSEGPGLAADTQYF. As DNA, the CDR3 is TGTGCCAGCAGCGAGGGACCGGGACTAGCCGCAGATACGCAGTATTTT.

The chain couples TRBV5-4 to TRBJ2-3; 13 nucleotides line up with TRBD2. There are 15 residues in the CDR3. Germline loops: CDR1 SGHNT, CDR2 YYREEE (reference sequence). J gave up 4 bases and V 6 bases, and 5 bases lay outside the gene matches. The CDR3 DNA sequence: TGTGCCAGCAACAGGGGACTAGCGGGATCAGATACGCAGTATTTT. Translating gives CASNRGLAGSDTQYF.

V and J are TRBV6-1 and TRBJ2-5; D could derive from TRBD1 or TRBD2 (5 bases each). This CDR3 has 15 amino acids. Per germline, CDR1 MNHNS and CDR2 SASEGT. The V and J ends lost 4 bases and 1 base respectively, with 13 bases between them. The CDR3 sequence is CASSGQKGPQETQYF. For the CDR3, the DNA is TGTGCCAGCAGTGGACAAAAGGGACCCCAAGAGACCCAGTACTTC.

Concerning this clone: Other DNA sequences in the sample encode the same CDR3. The chain joins TRBV20-1 to TRBJ2-5; D call uncertain. Per the germline V gene, CDR1 is DFQATT and CDR2 is SNEGSKA (reference sequence). V was trimmed by 6 bases and J by 5 bases, leaving 10 bases between them. The CDR3 covers 11 residues. CDR3 loop: CSARVGETQYF. The CDR3 DNA follows: TGCAGTGCCCGGGTTGGGGAGACCCAGTACTTC.

The J gene is TRBJ1-1, the V gene TRBV6-1, with D possibly matching TRBD1 (5 bases). V was trimmed by 9 bases and J by 1 base, leaving 12 bases between them. The CDR3 is made up of 13 amino acids. Germline-derived CDR1 and CDR2 are MNHNS and SASEGT. CDR3: CASCREGNTEAFF. The CDR3 DNA follows: TGTGCCAGTTGCAGGGAGGGGAACACTGAAGCTTTCTTT.

V usage is TRBV19 and J usage is TRBJ2-7, with D possibly TRBD1 on 5 matching bases. With 5 bases removed from V and 4 bases from J, the gap between germline ends came to 12 bases. Germline values: CDR1 LNHDA, CDR2 SQIVND (reference sequence). This CDR3 is built from 13 residues. CDR3 sequence (DNA): TGTGCCAGTAGTCCTCAGGGTCTGTACGAGCAGTACTTC. Its protein is CASSPQGLYEQYF.

The chain is built from TRBV28 and TRBJ1-2; D is ambiguous. CDR1 MDHEN and CDR2 SYDVKM come from the germline V gene. The CDR3 covers 15 residues. Trimming cost V 7 bases and J 5 bases, with 20 bases left between them. This chain's CDR3 is CASTKFSSNLYGYTF. The CDR3 DNA follows: TGTGCCAGCACCAAATTTAGCAGCAACTTGTATGGCTACACCTTC.

This chain uses TRBV19 with TRBJ2-1, with 9 positions matching TRBD2. Germline V CDR1 and CDR2: LNHDA, SQIVND (reference sequence). The length of the CDR3 is 15 residues. V dropped 4 bases and J dropped 0; count of bases not matched to a gene: 1. The CDR3 DNA sequence: TGTGCCAGTAGTAGCGGGGGGGGCTCCTACAATGAGCAGTTCTTC. Translation gives CASSSGGGSYNEQFF.

The gene calls are TRBV14 and TRBJ1-1; D is perhaps TRBD1 (5 bases). The ends were cut back, 8 bases at V and 1 base at J, with 17 bases in the middle. CDR1 SGHDN and CDR2 FVKESK come from the germline V gene. The CDR3 spans 15 residues. CDR3 sequence reads: CASQPPTVGNTEAFF. In DNA form, the CDR3 reads TGTGCCAGCCAACCACCGACAGTCGGGAACACTGAAGCTTTCTTT. Using reference TRBV14 and TRBJ1-1 for the parts outside the CDR3, the full variable domain is EAGVTQFPSHSVIEKGQTVTLRCDPISGHDNLYWYRRVMGKEIKFLLHFVKESKQDESGMPNNRFLAERTGGTYSTLKVQPAELEDSGVYFCASQPPTVGNTEAFFGQGTRLTVV.

This clone has just one count. The chain recombines TRBV11-2 with TRBJ2-7; 12 bases line up with TRBD1. With 1 base clipped from V and 5 bases from J, the junction kept 3 bases outside the gene matches. Germline values: CDR1 SGHAT, CDR2 FQNNGV. CDR3 length equals 15 residues. CDR3 DNA: TGTGCCAGCAGCTTAGCGGGACAGGGGGCCCACGAGCAGTACTTC. It codes for CASSLAGQGAHEQYF.

This chain joins TRBV7-3 and TRBJ2-1, with 8 bases identical to TRBD2. CDR1 and CDR2 (germline): SGHTA, FQGTGA. The V segment lost 2 bases and the J segment 7 bases; nucleotides outside the gene matches: 7. The CDR3 extends over 15 amino acids. The CDR3 spells CASSLSSGSMNEQFF. The CDR3 DNA reads TGTGCCAGCAGCTTATCCAGCGGGAGTATGAATGAGCAGTTCTTC.

In this sample, this clone turned up once. This sequence joins TRBV5-4 and TRBJ2-2; 10 bases align to TRBD2. The ends lost 3 bases at V and 4 bases at J; junction bases unmatched: 3. In germline, CDR1 is SGHNT, CDR2 YYREEE (reference sequence). The CDR3 is made up of 15 amino acids. The CDR3 DNA follows: TGTGCCAGCAGCTGGGCTAGCGGGAGCACCGGGGAGCTGTTTTTT. This translates into CASSWASGSTGELFF.